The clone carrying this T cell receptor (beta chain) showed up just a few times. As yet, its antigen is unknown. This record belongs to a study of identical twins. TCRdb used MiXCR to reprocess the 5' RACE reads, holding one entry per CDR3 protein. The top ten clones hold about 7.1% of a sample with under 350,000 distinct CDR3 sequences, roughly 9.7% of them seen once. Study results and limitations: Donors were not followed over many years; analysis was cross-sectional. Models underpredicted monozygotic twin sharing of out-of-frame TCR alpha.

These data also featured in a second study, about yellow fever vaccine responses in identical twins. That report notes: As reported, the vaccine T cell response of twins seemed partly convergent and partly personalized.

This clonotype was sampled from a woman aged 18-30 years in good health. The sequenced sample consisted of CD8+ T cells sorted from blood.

The CDR3 coding sequence is TGCGCCAGCAGCTTGTGGCGGGAGGGCGACAATGAGCAGTTCTTC. It translates to CASSLWREGDNEQFF. The J gene is TRBJ2-1, the V gene TRBV5-1; TRBD2 matches at 9 bases. The CDR3 is 15 amino acids. V was pared by 1 base and J by 5 bases, with 4 bases of the junction left unmatched. Germline CDR1 and CDR2: SGHRS and YFSETQ.